This section outlines one TCR beta chain sequence together with its context. Antigen specificity is unknown. These data originate in a study of T cell responses to AZD1222 COVID-19 vaccine. Study-wide points: Donors were mostly white British, more females; clonal diversity possibly underestimated.

TCRdb's table, derived via immunoSEQ multiplex PCR, lists solely in-frame clones and lacks some. This sample yields more than 95,000 clones, of which around 89% are seen a single time; 7.5% belongs to the top ten. The length of the CDR3 is 15 residues. J lost 0 bases, V lost 4 bases, and 2 bases had no gene match. Germline V gene sequence: CDR1 SGHRS, CDR2 YFSETQ. The material sequenced was peripheral blood, taken on day 0 of AZD1222 vaccination. The chain is built from TRBV5-1 and TRBJ2-3; 10 bases match TRBD2. This TCR derives from an adult in good health. The CDR3 coding sequence is TGCGCCAGCAGCGCGACTAGCGGGAGCACAGATACGCAGTATTTT. Translating it yields CASSATSGSTDTQYF.